This T cell receptor beta chain was identified during a study of blood T cells in healthy people across ages (dated by TCRdb to about 2015). Study-level background: In model experiments, template switching captured roughly one uniquely barcoded TCR beta cDNA molecule for every two T cells. Age-related changes in TCR beta repertoire diversity were measured in the study by deep sequencing normalized with unique cDNA molecular identifiers. Donors were grouped into four age groups: young (average approximately 15 years), middle-aged (39), aged (approximately 67) and long-lived (around 80). For two donors (one aged 18 to 29 and one aged 80 or older), the study analyzed two additional independent replicas of 1 million unique cDNA reads from the same blood draw. On the study overall, not on this receptor specifically: Compared with the aged group, the long-lived group had more naive CD4+ T cells, fewer expanded clones and increased TCR diversity, a pattern suggesting age selection. Estimates of total diversity from one million sequenced T cells were regarded as lower bounds and underestimates. Observed TCR beta diversity per million T cells fell roughly linearly with age, and a significant reduction was already apparent by age around 40. Donor CMV infection status was unknown, potentially confounding age-related changes in expanded clonotypes. There was a strong correlation between observed TCR beta diversity and the percentage of naive T cells measured by flow cytometry. Because profiling used bulk unsorted PBMCs, naive and antigen-experienced compartments could not be compared conclusively.

The donors were roughly 38 Caucasian individuals from Russia, aged roughly 6 to 100 years, who were systemically healthy. Each donor gave about 9.2 milliliters of peripheral blood, drawn into EDTA-treated Vacutainer tubes. Ficoll-Paque density-gradient centrifugation was used to isolate PBMCs, with at least 7 million per sample. Total RNA, at least 6 micrograms per sample, was extracted from PBMCs with Trizol reagent. Naive CD45RAhigh/CD27high T cell percentages were measured by flow cytometry on a PBMC aliquot from every donor. About this clonotype itself: Its recognized antigen is unknown. No qualities accompany the bases; no much larger clone lies one base away.

The CDR3 measures 17 amino acids from cysteine to phenylalanine. The CDR3 DNA has 51 bases and is translated from base 1. V and J are truncated by 7 bases and 0 bases respectively, leaving an intervening sequence of 21 bases. Libraries were prepared through 5' RACE. The run used an Illumina HiSeq 2500. A second 7 to 11 cycle PCR used a sample-barcoded 5' primer and a J-beta primer mix. Each TCR beta cDNA molecule received a unique molecular identifier from a template-switch 5' adaptor carrying 12 random nucleotides. At least 2.5 million CDR3-containing paired-end reads were obtained from each sample. First-strand cDNA synthesis was performed from all RNA using the Mint cDNA synthesis kit, with priming by a TRBC-specific oligonucleotide. After uracil-DNA glycosylase treatment, a first 18-cycle PCR used universal primers M1SS and BC2_uni_R on all cDNA. As for the authors' bioinformatics: Each sample was normalized by randomly selecting 1 million high-quality reads, each carrying a distinct molecular identifier. Reads with shared molecular identifiers were discarded instead of being binned into consensus sequences. MiTCR, run with a Q25 quality threshold and the strictest error-elimination algorithm, handled CDR3 identification, clonotype clustering and error correction. A nonparametric unseen species model with Euler transformation was used to estimate a lower bound on total TCR beta diversity. Using fastp at Q25 and MiXCR, TCRdb reprocessed the public reads and kept productive beta chains. Every CDR3 protein is listed once, alongside the most common genes and DNA of its rows. The V and J calls come from TCRdb's annotation, not from the publication. The sample contains fewer than 1,200,000 distinct CDR3 sequences, less than 25% of them found a single time. The top ten constitute approximately 0.75% of the sample.

The same sample was also used in a study of T cells of mothers and their children. That second report states: Donors were nine systemically healthy Caucasian individuals: three mothers and their six children. cDNA synthesis used all of the extracted RNA, with roughly 1.5 ug of RNA in each 15 ul reaction. In the second PCR, the M1S primer introduced both the sample barcodes and 2-4 random nucleotides. Over 8 million TCR beta CDR3 reads were obtained for each mother, and approximately 3 million reads were obtained for each child. Thymic selection similarly shapes TCR recombination output in related and unrelated pairs, with minor effect from inherited differences. Normalized repertoire overlap was always slightly but never significantly higher in related than unrelated mother-child pairs. Persistent microchimeric T cell clones were not detected, at a sensitivity of around 99 clones per million clonotypes. To look for features that set related mother-child pairs apart from unrelated individuals, the researchers ran deep NGS to compare the TCR beta repertoires of mothers and children. The mean age was roughly 44 +/- 4 years for the mothers and roughly 11 +/- 4 years for the children. After adapters were ligated using NEBNext reagents, the libraries underwent 100+100 nt paired-end sequencing on an Illumina HiSeq 2000. To prevent cross-contamination, the mother and child libraries were prepared one month apart and sequenced in separate runs. For each donor, somewhere between roughly 500,000 and 2,100,000 distinct TCR beta clonotypes were identified. Naive TCR beta clonotypes were estimated from low-frequency clonotypes matched to each donor's FACS-determined naive share, without sorting.

The sequence was obtained from a girl aged 2-10 years in good health. The rearranged segments are TRBV12-3 or TRBV12-4 and TRBJ1-1, with the identity of the D gene unclear. The sequencing sample was made of blood. The CDR3: CASTIYPGRLLNTEAFF. The sequenced DNA: TGTGCCAGCACCATATACCCGGGGAGATTACTGAACACTGAAGCTTTCTTT.